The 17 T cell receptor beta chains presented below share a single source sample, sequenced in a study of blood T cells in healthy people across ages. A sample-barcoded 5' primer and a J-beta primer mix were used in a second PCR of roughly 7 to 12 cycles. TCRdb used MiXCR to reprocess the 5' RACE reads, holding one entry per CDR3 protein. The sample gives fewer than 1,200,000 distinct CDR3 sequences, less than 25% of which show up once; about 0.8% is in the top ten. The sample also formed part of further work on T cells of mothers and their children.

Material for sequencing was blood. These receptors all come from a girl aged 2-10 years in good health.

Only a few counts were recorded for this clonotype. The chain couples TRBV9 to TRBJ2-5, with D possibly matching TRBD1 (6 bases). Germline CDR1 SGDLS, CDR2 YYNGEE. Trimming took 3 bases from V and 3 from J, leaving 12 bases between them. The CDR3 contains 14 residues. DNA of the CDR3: TGTGCCAGCAGCGCGAGGGACATCGAAGAGACCCAGTACTTC. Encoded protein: CASSARDIEETQYF.

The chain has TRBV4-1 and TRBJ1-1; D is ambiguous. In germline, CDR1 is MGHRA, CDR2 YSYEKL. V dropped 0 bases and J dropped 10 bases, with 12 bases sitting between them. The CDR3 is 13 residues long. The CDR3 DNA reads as TGCGCCAGCAGCCAAGACGATCCCACCTCAGCTTTCTTT. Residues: CASSQDDPTSAFF.

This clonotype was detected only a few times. The CDR3 reads CASSTGRRNTEAFF. DNA of the CDR3: TGTGCCAGCAGCACCGGACGGAGGAACACTGAAGCTTTCTTT. The chain employs TRBV28 and TRBJ1-1; D unresolved. CDR3 size: 14 residues. The germline V gene has CDR1 MDHEN and CDR2 SYDVKM. The ends were cut back, 6 bases at V and 1 base at J, with 12 bases in the middle.

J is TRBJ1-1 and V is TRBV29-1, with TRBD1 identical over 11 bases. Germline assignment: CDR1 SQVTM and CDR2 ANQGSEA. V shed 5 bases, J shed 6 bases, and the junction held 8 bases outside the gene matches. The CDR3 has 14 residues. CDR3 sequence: CSVPRTGGLPEAFF. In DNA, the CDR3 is TGCAGCGTTCCCAGGACAGGGGGCCTCCCTGAAGCTTTCTTT.

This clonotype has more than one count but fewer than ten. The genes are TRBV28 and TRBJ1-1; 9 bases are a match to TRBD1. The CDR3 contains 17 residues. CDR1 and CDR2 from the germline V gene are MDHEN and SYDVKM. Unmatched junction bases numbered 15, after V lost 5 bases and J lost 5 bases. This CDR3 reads CASSLLEGTGRRTEAFF. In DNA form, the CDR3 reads TGTGCCAGCAGTCTCCTAGAGGGGACAGGGCGGAGAACTGAAGCTTTCTTT. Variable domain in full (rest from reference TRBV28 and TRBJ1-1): DVKVTQSSRYLVKRTGEKVFLECVQDMDHENMFWYRQDPGLGLRLIYFSYDVKMKEKGDIPEGYSVSREKKERFSLILESASTNQTSMYLCASSLLEGTGRRTEAFFGQGTRLTVV.

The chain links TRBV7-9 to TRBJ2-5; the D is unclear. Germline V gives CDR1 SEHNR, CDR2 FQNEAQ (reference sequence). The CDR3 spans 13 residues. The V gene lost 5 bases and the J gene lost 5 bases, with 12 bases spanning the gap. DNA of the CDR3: TGTGCCAGCAGCCCCCTCCAGTATGAGACCCAGTACTTC. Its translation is CASSPLQYETQYF.

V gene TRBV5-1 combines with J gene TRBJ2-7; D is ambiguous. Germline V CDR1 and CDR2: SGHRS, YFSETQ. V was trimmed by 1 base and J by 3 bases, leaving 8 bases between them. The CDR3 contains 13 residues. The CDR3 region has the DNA TGCGCCAGCAGCTTGTTTAACGGCTACGAGCAGTACTTC. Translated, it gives CASSLFNGYEQYF.

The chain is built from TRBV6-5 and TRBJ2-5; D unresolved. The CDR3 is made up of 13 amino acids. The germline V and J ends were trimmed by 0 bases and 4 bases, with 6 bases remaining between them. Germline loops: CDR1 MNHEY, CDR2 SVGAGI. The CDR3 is CASSYSILETQYF. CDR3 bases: TGTGCCAGCAGTTACTCGATCTTAGAGACCCAGTACTTC.

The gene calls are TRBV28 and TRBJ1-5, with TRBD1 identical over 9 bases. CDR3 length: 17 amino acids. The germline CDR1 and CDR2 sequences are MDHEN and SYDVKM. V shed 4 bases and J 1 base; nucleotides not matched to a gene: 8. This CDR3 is CASSYMGQGGSNQPQHF. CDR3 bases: TGTGCCAGCAGTTATATGGGACAGGGCGGGAGCAATCAGCCCCAGCATTTT.

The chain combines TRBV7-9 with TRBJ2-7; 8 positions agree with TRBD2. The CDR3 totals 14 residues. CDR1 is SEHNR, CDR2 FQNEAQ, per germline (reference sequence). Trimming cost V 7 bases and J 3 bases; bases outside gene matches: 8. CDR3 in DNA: TGTGCCAGCATGGGCGGGAGGTCCATCTACGAGCAGTACTTC. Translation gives CASMGGRSIYEQYF.

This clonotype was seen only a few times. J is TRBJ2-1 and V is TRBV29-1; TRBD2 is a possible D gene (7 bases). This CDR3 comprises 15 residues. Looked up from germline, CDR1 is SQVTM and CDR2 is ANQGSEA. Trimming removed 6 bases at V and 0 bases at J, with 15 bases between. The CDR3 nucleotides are TGCAGCGTAAAGGGGGGGATTGGCTCCTACAATGAGCAGTTCTTC. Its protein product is CSVKGGIGSYNEQFF.

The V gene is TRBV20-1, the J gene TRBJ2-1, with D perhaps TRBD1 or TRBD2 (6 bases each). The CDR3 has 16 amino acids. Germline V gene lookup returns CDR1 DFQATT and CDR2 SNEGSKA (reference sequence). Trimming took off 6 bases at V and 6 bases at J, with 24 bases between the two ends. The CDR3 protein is CSADAYEEGESNEQFF. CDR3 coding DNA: TGCAGTGCCGACGCTTATGAGGAGGGGGAGTCCAATGAGCAGTTCTTC.

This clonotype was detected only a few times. This CDR3 is CSVPSDRMEGYTF. DNA for the CDR3: TGCAGCGTCCCCTCGGACAGGATGGAGGGCTACACCTTC. This chain links TRBV29-1 with TRBJ1-2; 7 nucleotides align to TRBD1. CDR3 length: 13 amino acids. V shed 6 bases and J 8 bases; nucleotides not matched to a gene: 12. Per germline, CDR1 SQVTM and CDR2 ANQGSEA. Complete variable domain (other parts from reference TRBV29-1 and TRBJ1-2): SAVISQKPSRDICQRGTSLTIQCQVDSQVTMMFWYRQQPGQSLTLIATANQGSEATYESGFVIDKFPISRPNLTFSTLTVSNMSPEDSSIYLCSVPSDRMEGYTFGSGTRLTVV.

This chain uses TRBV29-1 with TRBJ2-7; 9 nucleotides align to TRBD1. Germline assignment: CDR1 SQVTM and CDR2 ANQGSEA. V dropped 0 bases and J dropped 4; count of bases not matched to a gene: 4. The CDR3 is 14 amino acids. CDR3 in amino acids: CSVEDGTGIYEQYF. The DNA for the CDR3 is TGCAGCGTTGAAGACGGGACAGGGATATACGAGCAGTACTTC.

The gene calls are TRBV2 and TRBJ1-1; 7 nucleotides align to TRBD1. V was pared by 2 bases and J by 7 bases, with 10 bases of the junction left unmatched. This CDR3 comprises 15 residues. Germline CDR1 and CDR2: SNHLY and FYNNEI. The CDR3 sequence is CASSETGQLGIEAFF. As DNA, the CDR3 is TGTGCCAGCAGTGAAACGGGACAGCTAGGGATTGAAGCTTTCTTT.

The CDR3 sequence: CASSQGGLDKNIQYF. CDR3 nucleotide sequence: TGCGCCAGCAGCCAAGGGGGTTTAGACAAAAACATTCAGTACTTC. The V and J genes are TRBV4-1 and TRBJ2-4; the D is unclear. V was trimmed by 1 base and J by 3 bases, leaving 10 bases between them. CDR1 and CDR2 (germline): MGHRA, YSYEKL. CDR3 length equals 15 residues.

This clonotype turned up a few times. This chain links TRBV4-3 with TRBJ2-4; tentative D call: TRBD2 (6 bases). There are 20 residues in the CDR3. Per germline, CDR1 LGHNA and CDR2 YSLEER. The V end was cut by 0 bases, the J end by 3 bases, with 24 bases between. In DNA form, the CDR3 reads TGCGCCAGCAGCCAAGATCCGGTGGCCAGGGAGGTTACAGTCAAAAACATTCAGTACTTC. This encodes CASSQDPVAREVTVKNIQYF.